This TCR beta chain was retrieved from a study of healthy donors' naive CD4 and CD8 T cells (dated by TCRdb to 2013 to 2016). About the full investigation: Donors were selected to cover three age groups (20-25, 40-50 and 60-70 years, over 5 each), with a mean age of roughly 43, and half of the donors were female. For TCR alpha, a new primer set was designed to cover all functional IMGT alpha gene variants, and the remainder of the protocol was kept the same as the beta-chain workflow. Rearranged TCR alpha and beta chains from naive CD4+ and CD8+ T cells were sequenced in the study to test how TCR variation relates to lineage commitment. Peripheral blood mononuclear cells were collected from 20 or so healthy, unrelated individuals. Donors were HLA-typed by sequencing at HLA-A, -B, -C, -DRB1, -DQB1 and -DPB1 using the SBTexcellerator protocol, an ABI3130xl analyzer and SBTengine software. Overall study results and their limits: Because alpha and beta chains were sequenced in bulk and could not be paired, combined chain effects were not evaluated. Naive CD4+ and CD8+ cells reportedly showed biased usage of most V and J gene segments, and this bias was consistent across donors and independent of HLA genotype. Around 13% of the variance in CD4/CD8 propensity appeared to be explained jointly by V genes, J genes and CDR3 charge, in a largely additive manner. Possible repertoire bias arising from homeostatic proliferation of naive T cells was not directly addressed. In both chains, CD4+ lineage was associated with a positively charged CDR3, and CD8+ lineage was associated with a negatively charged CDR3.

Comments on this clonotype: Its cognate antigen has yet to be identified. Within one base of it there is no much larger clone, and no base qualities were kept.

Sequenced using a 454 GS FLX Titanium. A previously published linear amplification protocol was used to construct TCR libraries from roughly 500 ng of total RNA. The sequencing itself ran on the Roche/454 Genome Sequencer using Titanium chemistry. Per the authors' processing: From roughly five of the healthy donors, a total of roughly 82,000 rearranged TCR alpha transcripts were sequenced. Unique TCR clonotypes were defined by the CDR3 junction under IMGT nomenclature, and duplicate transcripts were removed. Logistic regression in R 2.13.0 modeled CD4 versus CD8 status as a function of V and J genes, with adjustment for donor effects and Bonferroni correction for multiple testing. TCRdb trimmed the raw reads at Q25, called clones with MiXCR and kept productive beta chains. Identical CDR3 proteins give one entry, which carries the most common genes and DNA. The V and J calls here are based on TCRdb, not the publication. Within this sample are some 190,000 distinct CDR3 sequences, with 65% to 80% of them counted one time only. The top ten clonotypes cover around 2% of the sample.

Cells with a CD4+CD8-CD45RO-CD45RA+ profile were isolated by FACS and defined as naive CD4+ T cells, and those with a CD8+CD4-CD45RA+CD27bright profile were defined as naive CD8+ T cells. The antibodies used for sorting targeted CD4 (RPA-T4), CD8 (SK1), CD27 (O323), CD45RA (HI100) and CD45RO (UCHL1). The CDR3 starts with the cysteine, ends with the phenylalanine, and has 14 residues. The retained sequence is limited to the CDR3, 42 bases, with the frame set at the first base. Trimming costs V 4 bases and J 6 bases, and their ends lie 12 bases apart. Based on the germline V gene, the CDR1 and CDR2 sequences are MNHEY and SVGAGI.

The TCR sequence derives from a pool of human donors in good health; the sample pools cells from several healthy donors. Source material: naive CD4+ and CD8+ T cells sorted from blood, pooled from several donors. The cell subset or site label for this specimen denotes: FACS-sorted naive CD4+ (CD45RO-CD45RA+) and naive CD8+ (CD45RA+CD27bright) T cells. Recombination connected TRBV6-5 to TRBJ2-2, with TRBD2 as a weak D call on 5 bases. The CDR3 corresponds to CASSLITGSGELFF. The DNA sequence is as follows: TGTGCCAGCAGTTTGATTACGGGGTCCGGGGAGCTGTTTTTT.